This TCR beta chain was retrieved from a study of blood T cell repertoires in COVID-19. Produced via immunoSEQ multiplex PCR; TCRdb's table is partial and in-frame only. This sample has approximately 350,000 clones; about 90% occur once, and the top ten carry about 3.5%. The source is a young woman who had recovered from COVID-19. Sequenced input: peripheral blood.

CDR3 amino acids: CASSSGLAGGGDEQFF. DNA of the CDR3: TGTGCCAGCAGCTCGGGACTAGCGGGAGGAGGGGATGAGCAGTTCTTC. This chain connects TRBV7-6 to TRBJ2-1, with 15 positions matching TRBD2. The germline V gene has CDR1 SGHVS and CDR2 FNYEAQ. The V segment lost 4 bases and the J segment 8 bases; nucleotides outside the gene matches: 6. The CDR3 runs 16 residues.